A single sample gave rise to the 18 T cell receptor beta chains below, sequenced in a study of preoperative IRX-2 immunotherapy in early breast cancer. Clones were read by immunoSEQ multiplex PCR, and TCRdb kept only the in-frame ones, dropping some. Of about 37,000 clones in the sample, 65% to 90% were seen once. The treatment is: preoperative locoregional IRX-2 cytokine immunotherapy. The specimen was lymph node tissue, collected after IRX-2 immunotherapy. Receptors were obtained from a human donor with breast cancer.

The rearrangement joins TRBV5-1 to TRBJ2-6; perhaps TRBD2 as D (6 bases). The CDR3 extends over 18 amino acids. The ends were cut back, 3 bases at V and 2 bases at J, with 18 bases in the middle. Germline V gene data show CDR1 as SGHRS and CDR2 as YFSETQ. CDR3 DNA sequence: TGCGCCAGCAGCTCCAAGGCGGGGAGTGCCCCTGGGGCCAACGTCCTGACTTTC. Its translation is CASSSKAGSAPGANVLTF.

This rearrangement joins TRBV11-3 to TRBJ2-7; D is possibly TRBD1 or TRBD2 (5 bases each). The germline V and J ends were trimmed by 0 bases and 4 bases, with 16 bases remaining between them. This CDR3 comprises 16 residues. Germline loops: CDR1 SGHNT, CDR2 YENEEA. The DNA of the CDR3 is TGTGCCAGCAGCTTAGAGGTGGTGGGGGAGTATTACGAGCAGTACTTC. Protein sequence: CASSLEVVGEYYEQYF.

V gene TRBV25-1 combines with J gene TRBJ2-3; D is possibly TRBD2 (6 bases). V lost 3 bases and J lost 5, with 15 bases in between. This CDR3 has 15 amino acids. Germline-derived CDR1 and CDR2 are MGHDK and SYGVNS. The CDR3 nucleotides read TGTGCCAGCAGTGAGTCGGGACTTCGGTTAGATACGCAGTATTTT. It translates to CASSESGLRLDTQYF.

The CDR3 reads CASSPEASLSYGYTF. CDR3 nucleotides: TGTGCCAGCTCACCTGAGGCATCCCTGAGCTATGGCTACACCTTC. The J gene is TRBJ1-2, the V gene TRBV18; no clear D gene. This CDR3 spans 15 amino acids. V lost 3 bases to trimming and J lost 4 bases, with 15 bases between them. CDR1 and CDR2 (germline): KGHSH, LQKENI.

V gene TRBV7-6 combines with J gene TRBJ1-1; D perhaps matches TRBD1 (6 bases). The CDR3 is 15 residues long. Trimming left V 5 bases short and J 3 bases short, with 16 bases between. CDR1 and CDR2 from the germline V gene are SGHVS and FNYEAQ. CDR3 in amino acids: CASSRGGKSDTEAFF. Here the CDR3 DNA reads TGTGCCAGCAGCAGAGGGGGAAAGTCCGACACTGAAGCTTTCTTT.

This chain joins TRBV28 and TRBJ2-2; D remains ambiguous. V lost 9 bases and J lost 0, with 20 bases in between. The CDR3 sequence is 17 residues long. CDR1 and CDR2 (germline): MDHEN, SYDVKM. As DNA, the CDR3 is TGTGCCAGTTCTGCAGTGGGTCAGGTTGCGAACACCGGGGAGCTGTTTTTT. Protein: CASSAVGQVANTGELFF.

The chain joins TRBV5-1 to TRBJ2-4; tentative D call: TRBD2 (7 bases). The CDR3 totals 17 residues. The ends were cut back, 0 bases at V and 7 bases at J, with 20 bases in the middle. CDR1 and CDR2 (germline): SGHRS, YFSETQ. CDR3 DNA sequence: TGCGCCAGCAGCTTGGACGGGTCGGGGGGCAGCGGGAACATTCAGTACTTC. The encoded protein is CASSLDGSGGSGNIQYF. The full variable domain, its missing parts supplied by reference TRBV5-1 and TRBJ2-4, is KAGVTQTPRYLIKTRGQQVTLSCSPISGHRSVSWYQQTPGQGLQFLFEYFSETQRNKGNFPGRFSGRQFSNSRSEMNVSTLELGDSALYLCASSLDGSGGSGNIQYFGAGTRLSVL.

This clone has only a few counts. The rearrangement links TRBV29-1 to TRBJ1-1, with D perhaps matching TRBD1 (5 bases). Germline V gene sequence: CDR1 SQVTM, CDR2 ANQGSEA. With 5 bases removed from V and 0 bases from J, the gap between germline ends came to 22 bases. The CDR3 sequence is 17 residues long. CDR3 in DNA: TGCAGCGTTCCAATAAGGCAGGGCGGTTTCGTGAACACTGAAGCTTTCTTT. Translated: CSVPIRQGGFVNTEAFF.

This clone was observed once. This chain uses TRBV10-1 with TRBJ1-4; 7 bases map to TRBD1. V was pared by 7 bases and J by 8 bases, with 16 bases of the junction left unmatched. The V gene's germline CDR1 is WNHNN and CDR2 SYGVQD (reference sequence). This CDR3 spans 16 amino acids. Here the CDR3 DNA reads TGCGCCAGCATCCTCACCACGACAGGGAGGGAGGAAAAACTGTTTTTT. This gives the protein CASILTTTGREEKLFF.

The CDR3: CAISEYEEETQYF. In DNA form, the CDR3 reads TGTGCCATCAGTGAGTATGAGGAAGAGACCCAGTACTTC. The chain joins TRBV10-3 to TRBJ2-5; unclear D gene. Deletions cut 1 base from V and 3 bases from J, with 6 bases between. Germline CDR1 is ENHRY and CDR2 is SYGVKD. The CDR3 has 13 residues.

The CDR3 coding sequence is TGTGCCATCGGGAACTCCTACGAGCAGTACTTC. Translating it yields CAIGNSYEQYF. The chain has TRBV6-4 and TRBJ2-7, with D perhaps matching TRBD2 (5 bases). V was clipped by 10 bases and J by 0 bases, with 7 bases between them. CDR1 is MRHNA, CDR2 SNTAGT, per germline. The CDR3 extends over 11 amino acids.

This chain's CDR3 is CASSLGRRGARNEQYF. CDR3 in DNA: TGTGCCAGCAGCTTAGGACGGCGGGGGGCAAGGAACGAGCAGTACTTC. The V gene is TRBV11-3, the J gene TRBJ2-7, with 8 bases matching TRBD2. Germline CDR1 SGHNT, CDR2 YENEEA. Germline trimming cut 1 base from V and 5 bases from J; bases unmatched to any gene: 10. This CDR3 spans 16 amino acids.

The chain has TRBV28 and TRBJ2-6; D remains unclear. CDR1 is MDHEN, CDR2 SYDVKM, per germline. The CDR3 loop spans 15 amino acids. V lost 5 bases and J lost 0, with 8 bases in between. CDR3 DNA: TGTGCCAGCAGTAAAGGTGGCTCTGGGGCCAACGTCCTGACTTTC. This gives the protein CASSKGGSGANVLTF.

This clone was counted only a few times. The gene calls are TRBV11-3 and TRBJ1-6, with no clear D. From germline, CDR1 is SGHNT and CDR2 YENEEA. V lost 2 bases to trimming and J lost 2 bases, with 10 bases between them. CDR3 length: 16 amino acids. The CDR3 DNA sequence: TGTGCCAGCAGCTTATTAACTTTCCCCTATAATTCACCCCTCCACTTT. This sequence encodes CASSLLTFPYNSPLHF.

The chain couples TRBV28 to TRBJ2-7; TRBD1 aligns across 9 bases. CDR3 length: 15 residues. Unmatched junction bases numbered 11, after V lost 6 bases and J lost 5 bases. Per the germline V gene, CDR1 is MDHEN and CDR2 is SYDVKM. The DNA for the CDR3 is TGTGCCAGCAGGCCGACGGGACAGGGTTATCACGAGCAGTACTTC. It translates to CASRPTGQGYHEQYF.

V gene TRBV7-6 combines with J gene TRBJ1-6; tentatively, D is TRBD1 (6 bases). V lost 5 bases to trimming and J lost 9 bases, with 20 bases between them. Germline CDR1 SGHVS, CDR2 FNYEAQ. There are 16 residues in the CDR3. The CDR3 DNA reads as TGTGCCAGCAGCCAAGATATCGGGGGGCGCGGTTCACCCCTCCACTTT. Translating gives CASSQDIGGRGSPLHF.

V gene TRBV7-1 combines with J gene TRBJ2-7; D gene ambiguous. TRBV7-1 is an ORF, and what it does is uncertain. Trimming stripped 4 bases from V and 0 bases from J, with 10 bases between. The CDR3 is made up of 14 amino acids. The CDR3 loop reads CASSLSTNSYEQYF. DNA of the CDR3: TGTGCCAGCAGCTTGAGTACTAACTCCTACGAGCAGTACTTC.

The chain has TRBV7-7 and TRBJ1-2; 12 nucleotides line up with TRBD1. The CDR3 length is 15 residues. Germline V gene lookup returns CDR1 SSHAT and CDR2 FNYEAQ (reference sequence). The junction had 6 bases not matched to a gene; V was cut back by 5 bases and J by 5 bases. CDR3 DNA: TGTGCCAGCAGCCCCGGGACAGGGGGCTGGTATGGCTACACCTTC. Protein: CASSPGTGGWYGYTF.